Each of the 32 T cell receptor beta chains below was sequenced from the same sample in a study of Graves' ophthalmopathy and Graves' hyperthyroidism. From RNA, the CDR3 regions of TCR beta chains were amplified and sequenced. Following a first-round RT-PCR that used HTBI primers, a second-round multiplex PCR was carried out. One entry per CDR3 protein results from TCRdb running MiXCR on the multiplex PCR reads. The sample carries 400,000 or so distinct CDR3 sequences, 17% recorded once. Sequences were obtained from peripheral blood. The receptors were gathered from an adult woman with stable Graves' hyperthyroidism.

The sample holds many counts of this clonotype. The CDR3 sequence: CASRRGPGLAGKGSGELFF. The CDR3 nucleotides read TGTGCCAGCAGACGGGGCCCGGGACTAGCGGGAAAAGGATCCGGGGAGCTGTTTTTT. The genes are TRBV6-4 and TRBJ2-2, with 13 bases that match TRBD2. CDR3 length: 19 residues. Trimming removed 6 bases from V and 6 bases from J; junction bases left unmatched: 16. Germline CDR1 reads MRHNA; CDR2 reads SNTAGT.

Many counts were recorded for this clonotype. V usage is TRBV11-1 and J usage is TRBJ1-1; D gene unclear. CDR1 and CDR2 from the germline V gene are SGHAT and FQDESV (reference sequence). V was cut by 2 bases and J by 4 bases, with 11 bases left in between. This CDR3 comprises 14 residues. The CDR3 coding sequence is TGTGCCAGCAGCTTACTACCGGGGAGCACTGAAGCTTTCTTT. It is translated as CASSLLPGSTEAFF.

As to this clonotype: The junction does not match germline at one end; this may be a read error. The gene calls are TRBV12-5 and TRBJ1-5; tentatively, D is TRBD1 (6 bases). Germline V lookup: CDR1 LGHNT, CDR2 FRNRAP. This CDR3 is 15 amino acids long. The CDR3 bases are TGTGCTAGTGAACACCAGGGTGGGGACAATCAGCCCCAGCAGTTT. Translation gives CASEHQGGDNQPQQF. The entire variable domain, with the rest obtained from reference TRBV12-5 and TRBJ1-5, is as follows: DARVTQTPRHKVTEMGQEVTMRCQPILGHNTVFWYRQTMMQGLELLAYFRNRAPLDDSGMPKDRFSAEMPDATLATLKIQPSEPRDSAVYFCASEHQGGDNQPQQFGDGTRLSIL.

This clonotype was seen repeatedly, ten times or more. In DNA form, the CDR3 reads TGTGCCAGCATGAATGTCCACGAGCAGTACTTC. This codes for CASMNVHEQYF. The chain has TRBV6-1 and TRBJ2-7, with D unclear. CDR1 is MNHNS and CDR2 is SASEGT in the germline V gene. V was shortened by 7 bases and J by 5 bases, with 9 bases between the two germline ends. This CDR3 comprises 11 residues.

This clonotype has a count of ten or more. This chain connects TRBV19 to TRBJ1-5; D ambiguous. The CDR3 is 13 amino acids. The germline CDR1 and CDR2 sequences are LNHDA and SQIVND (reference sequence). The V end was cut by 2 bases, the J end by 6 bases, with 8 bases between. CDR3: CASSILGPQPQHF. CDR3 DNA sequence: TGTGCCAGTAGTATATTAGGGCCTCAGCCCCAGCATTTT.

The rearrangement joins TRBV6-5 to TRBJ2-5; D unresolved. Deletions cut 5 bases from V and 5 bases from J, with 18 bases between. This CDR3 region has 15 residues. The V gene's germline CDR1 is MNHEY and CDR2 SVGAGI. The CDR3 is CASSLPSLVGETQYF. CDR3 nucleotides: TGTGCCAGCAGTCTACCTTCATTAGTGGGGGAGACCCAGTACTTC.

This clonotype was counted once. This chain connects TRBV12-3 or TRBV12-4 to TRBJ2-7, with 12 bases fitting TRBD2. The CDR3 has 17 amino acids. J lost 7 bases, V lost 6 bases, and 16 bases had no gene match. In DNA form, the CDR3 reads TGTGCCAGCAGACCTGGTTCTAGCGGGGGGGCCCCAGGGGAGCAGTACTTC. Translation: CASRPGSSGGAPGEQYF.

CDR3 bases: TGTGCCAGCAGTGCATTAACAGGGTCCTATGGCTACACCTTC. The encoded protein is CASSALTGSYGYTF. V and J are TRBV6-1 and TRBJ1-2; possibly TRBD1 for D (6 bases). This CDR3 is 14 amino acids long. Trimming took 4 bases from V and 4 from J, leaving 13 bases between them. CDR1 and CDR2 from the germline V gene are MNHNS and SASEGT.

There are many counts of this clonotype. The rearrangement links TRBV6-5 to TRBJ2-5; D not resolved. The germline V gene has CDR1 MNHEY and CDR2 SVGAGI. CDR3 length: 13 residues. The ends were cut back, 4 bases at V and 1 base at J, with 7 bases in the middle. The CDR3 DNA reads as TGTGCCAGCAGTTTACAGATCCAAGAGACCCAGTACTTC. It translates to CASSLQIQETQYF.

The rearrangement links TRBV4-2 to TRBJ2-7, with 11 bases matching TRBD2. The V segment lost 2 bases and the J segment 4 bases; nucleotides outside the gene matches: 13. This CDR3 has 18 residues. From germline, CDR1 is LGHNA and CDR2 YNFKEQ. CDR3 sequence reads: CASSQSEGGLAGGYEQYF. The CDR3 DNA follows: TGTGCCAGCAGCCAATCCGAGGGGGGGCTAGCGGGAGGATACGAGCAGTACTTC.

This chain connects TRBV20-1 to TRBJ2-7; TRBD2 matches 8 bases. The V gene end was trimmed by 4 bases and the J gene end by 2 bases; junction bases not matched to a gene: 10. The germline gives CDR1 DFQATT, CDR2 SNEGSKA (reference sequence). This CDR3 contains 15 residues. CDR3 sequence reads: CSATPGRAKTYEQYF. DNA of the CDR3: TGCAGTGCTACCCCCGGGAGGGCAAAAACCTACGAGCAGTACTTC.

The chain joins TRBV2 to TRBJ2-5, with D perhaps TRBD2 (5 bases). The CDR3 runs 15 residues. The germline V gene has CDR1 SNHLY and CDR2 FYNNEI. Trimming removed 7 bases at V and 0 bases at J, with 15 bases between. DNA for the CDR3: TGTGCCAGCACCCTTAACGGGCGGGACCAAGAGACCCAGTACTTC. Amino acid sequence: CASTLNGRDQETQYF.

This clonotype was seen only a few times. The V and J genes are TRBV20-1 and TRBJ2-2; tentatively, D is TRBD1 or TRBD2 (5 bases each). The CDR3 runs 17 residues. Trimming removed 4 bases from V and 0 bases from J, with 18 bases in between. The V gene's germline CDR1 is DFQATT and CDR2 SNEGSKA (reference sequence). In DNA form, the CDR3 reads TGCAGTGCTACCGGCTCCGTTGGGGGATCGAACACCGGGGAGCTGTTTTTT. It yields the protein CSATGSVGGSNTGELFF.

A word on this clonotype: As the CDR3 is not closed by the conserved phenylalanine or tryptophan, this likely results from a read error. The chain employs TRBV2 and TRBJ2-7, with D unresolved. Germline CDR1 reads SNHLY; CDR2 reads FYNNEI. The CDR3 extends over 12 amino acids. V lost 9 bases, J lost 4 bases, and 13 bases lay in between. For the CDR3, the DNA is TGTGCCAGTAGCTATTTAAGTTACGAGCAGTACTAC. Protein product: CASSYLSYEQYY.

This clonotype was counted ten times or more. This chain joins TRBV2 and TRBJ2-7; D assignment may be TRBD1 or TRBD2 (5 bases each). The CDR3 sequence is 13 residues long. The V gene lost 7 bases and the J gene lost 3 bases, with 13 bases spanning the gap. CDR1 and CDR2 (germline): SNHLY, FYNNEI. For the CDR3, the DNA is TGTGCCAGCAATGGCCGGGACGGCTACGAGCAGTACTTC. The encoded protein is CASNGRDGYEQYF.

There are many counts of this clonotype. The chain recombines TRBV6-5 with TRBJ2-5; 10 bases fit TRBD2. J was trimmed by 7 bases and V by 8 bases; bases with no gene match: 13. CDR1 is MNHEY, CDR2 SVGAGI, per germline. This CDR3 contains 15 residues. The CDR3 DNA reads as TGTGCCAGCGCCACCGGGACTAGCGACGGGAGGACCCAGTACTTC. Residues: CASATGTSDGRTQYF.

This clonotype was recorded a few times. The chain combines TRBV12-3 or TRBV12-4 with TRBJ2-5; D is possibly TRBD1 or TRBD2 (6 bases each). The ends were cut back, 4 bases at V and 4 bases at J, with 16 bases in the middle. The CDR3 sequence is 15 residues long. This chain's CDR3 is CASSYGPGGGETQYF. CDR3 coding DNA: TGTGCCAGCAGTTATGGGCCCGGGGGCGGAGAGACCCAGTACTTC.

This clonotype was counted a few times. This chain uses TRBV4-2 with TRBJ1-6, with TRBD1 matching 11 bases. V dropped 1 base and J dropped 9; count of bases not matched to a gene: 8. Germline CDR1 LGHNA, CDR2 YNFKEQ. This CDR3 has 17 residues. CDR3 sequence (DNA): TGTGCCAGCAGCCAAGCCCCGGGACAGGGGGAGGGTTCACCCCTCCACTTT. This sequence encodes CASSQAPGQGEGSPLHF.

This clonotype came up many times. V usage is TRBV27 and J usage is TRBJ1-2; TRBD1 might be the D (6 bases). Trimming shortened V by 5 bases and J by 3 bases, and 13 bases separated the two germline ends. The CDR3 extends over 14 amino acids. The V gene's germline CDR1 is MNHEY and CDR2 SMNVEV (reference sequence). The CDR3 here is CASSPVGGDYGYTF. Here the CDR3 DNA reads TGTGCCAGCAGTCCTGTAGGGGGTGACTATGGCTACACCTTC.

This clonotype appeared many times. The chain links TRBV12-5 to TRBJ2-7; D uncertain. Per germline, CDR1 LGHNT and CDR2 FRNRAP. The CDR3 loop spans 13 amino acids. V was pared by 1 base and J by 6 bases, with 10 bases between. The CDR3, as DNA: TGTGCTAGTGGTTTGGAGATTGTAGGCGAGCAGTACTTC. Protein product: CASGLEIVGEQYF.

This clonotype was detected ten times or more. The V call is TRBV20-1, the J call TRBJ2-7, with 9 positions matching TRBD2. V gave up 6 bases and J gave up 4 bases; unmatched junction bases: 13. This CDR3 region has 15 residues. Germline V lookup: CDR1 DFQATT, CDR2 SNEGSKA (reference sequence). CDR3 coding DNA: TGCAGTGCCAGTCCCCCTACTAGCGGGTCTTACGAGCAGTACTTC. Amino acids: CSASPPTSGSYEQYF.

This clonotype was seen at least ten times. The chain couples TRBV5-1 to TRBJ2-7; a possible D gene is TRBD1 (6 bases). The V and J ends lost 4 bases and 0 bases respectively, with 14 bases between them. The CDR3 spans 15 residues. CDR1 and CDR2 (germline): SGHRS, YFSETQ. The CDR3 coding sequence is TGCGCCAGCAGCGCCACAGGGACCCTCTCCTACGAGCAGTACTTC. This encodes CASSATGTLSYEQYF.

The chain couples TRBV20-1 to TRBJ2-3; D possibly corresponds to TRBD2 (6 bases). V lost 6 bases to trimming and J lost 4 bases, with 11 bases between them. The CDR3 extends over 12 amino acids. The germline gives CDR1 DFQATT, CDR2 SNEGSKA (reference sequence). CDR3 amino acids: CSAPRGSDTQYF. In DNA form, the CDR3 reads TGCAGTGCCCCGCGGGGTTCAGATACGCAGTATTTT.

This clonotype was seen many times. CDR3 in amino acids: CATSARYQETQYF. CDR3 in DNA: TGTGCCACCAGCGCGCGGTACCAAGAGACCCAGTACTTC. J is TRBJ2-5 and V is TRBV15; D not resolved. Germline lookup yields CDR1 LNHNV and CDR2 YYDKDF (reference sequence). The CDR3 runs 13 residues. V lost 5 bases and J 0 bases, leaving 7 bases between the germline ends.

Ten or more counts support this clonotype. The rearrangement joins TRBV11-2 to TRBJ1-1; D uncertain. Per the germline V gene, CDR1 is SGHAT and CDR2 is FQNNGV. Deletions cut 6 bases from V and 7 bases from J, with 9 bases between. The CDR3 is 11 amino acids. The CDR3 is CASSYVDEAFF. In DNA, the CDR3 is TGTGCCAGCAGTTATGTAGATGAAGCTTTCTTT.

In its sample, this clonotype was seen a few times. J is TRBJ2-2 and V is TRBV7-2; D gene uncertain. The V gene lost 1 base and the J gene lost 6 bases, with 3 bases spanning the gap. Germline V gene lookup returns CDR1 SGHTA and CDR2 FQGNSA. The length of the CDR3 is 12 residues. The CDR3: CASSLVSGELFF. The CDR3 coding sequence is TGTGCCAGCAGCTTAGTCTCCGGGGAGCTGTTTTTT.

The chain is built from TRBV28 and TRBJ1-5; D uncertain. Trimming removed 10 bases at V and 10 bases at J, with 26 bases between. The CDR3 runs to 15 residues. The germline V gene has CDR1 MDHEN and CDR2 SYDVKM. CDR3 residues: CATLPLEPTSAPQHF. Written as DNA, the CDR3 is TGTGCCACCTTACCTCTAGAGCCTACCTCTGCACCCCAGCATTTT.

This clonotype was recorded many times. This chain connects TRBV12-3 or TRBV12-4 to TRBJ2-5; TRBD1 agrees at 7 bases. The CDR3 is made up of 18 amino acids. Trimming cost V 7 bases and J 3 bases; bases outside gene matches: 20. This chain's CDR3 is CASKGGSYRDRYEETQYF. CDR3 nucleotides: TGTGCCAGCAAAGGGGGCTCATACCGGGACAGATATGAAGAGACCCAGTACTTC.

This clonotype was seen many times. The genes are TRBV27 and TRBJ1-1; weak D call: TRBD1 (6 bases). Germline CDR1 is MNHEY and CDR2 is SMNVEV (reference sequence). Trimming cost V 0 bases and J 4 bases, with 15 bases left between them. This CDR3 has 16 amino acids. As DNA, the CDR3 is TGTGCCAGCAGTTTATCGTCGGGTGGGGGGCTCACTGAAGCTTTCTTT. Encoded protein: CASSLSSGGGLTEAFF.

This rearrangement joins TRBV5-6 to TRBJ1-1; no clear D. From germline, CDR1 is SGHDT and CDR2 YYEEEE. The V and J ends lost 5 bases and 5 bases respectively, with 19 bases between them. This CDR3 is 15 amino acids long. CDR3 DNA: TGTGCCAGCAGTTACTCACACGGTTTCGGGACTGAAGCTTTCTTT. This gives the protein CASSYSHGFGTEAFF. Together with reference TRBV5-6 and TRBJ1-1, the CDR3 gives the full variable domain: DAGVTQSPTHLIKTRGQQVTLRCSPKSGHDTVSWYQQALGQGPQFIFQYYEEEERQRGNFPDRFSGHQFPNYSSELNVNALLLGDSALYLCASSYSHGFGTEAFFGQGTRLTVV.

This clonotype was detected ten times or more. This rearrangement joins TRBV6-2 or TRBV6-3 to TRBJ2-7; D assignment may be TRBD1 or TRBD2 (5 bases each). Trimming took 7 bases from V and 6 from J, leaving 19 bases between them. Germline CDR1 and CDR2: MNHEY and SVGEGT. The CDR3 contains 14 residues. CDR3 DNA: TGTGCCAGCACCCCGGGACGCGAGGCGATCGAGCAGTACTTC. Translating it yields CASTPGREAIEQYF.

The rearrangement uses TRBV6-1 and TRBJ2-7; unclear D gene. This CDR3 comprises 12 residues. CDR1 and CDR2 from the germline V gene are MNHNS and SASEGT. Trimming stripped 7 bases from V and 2 bases from J, with 9 bases between. Here the CDR3 reads CASMRIPYEQYF. In DNA, the CDR3 is TGTGCCAGCATGAGGATCCCCTACGAGCAGTACTTC.